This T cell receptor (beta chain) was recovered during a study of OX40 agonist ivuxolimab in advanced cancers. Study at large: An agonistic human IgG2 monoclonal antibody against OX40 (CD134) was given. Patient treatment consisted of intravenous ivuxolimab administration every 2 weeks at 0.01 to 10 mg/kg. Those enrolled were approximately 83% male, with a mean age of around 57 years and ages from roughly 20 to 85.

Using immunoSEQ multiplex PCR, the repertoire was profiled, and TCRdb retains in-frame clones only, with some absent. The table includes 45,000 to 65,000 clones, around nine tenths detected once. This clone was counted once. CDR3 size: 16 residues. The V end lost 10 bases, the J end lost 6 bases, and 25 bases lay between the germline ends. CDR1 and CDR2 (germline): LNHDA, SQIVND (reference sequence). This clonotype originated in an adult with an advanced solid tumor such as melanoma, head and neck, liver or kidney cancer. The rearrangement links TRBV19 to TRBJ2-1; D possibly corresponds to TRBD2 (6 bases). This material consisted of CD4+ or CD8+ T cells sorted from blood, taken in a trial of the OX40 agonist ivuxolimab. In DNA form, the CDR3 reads TGTGCCACTACCGGAGGTAGCGGAGTTCGTGGCAATGAGCAGTTCTTC. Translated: CATTGGSGVRGNEQFF. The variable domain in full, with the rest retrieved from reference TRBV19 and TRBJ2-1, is DGGITQSPKYLFRKEGQNVTLSCEQNLNHDAMYWYRQDPGQGLRLIYYSQIVNDFQKGDIAEGYSVSREKKESFPLTVTSAQKNPTAFYLCATTGGSGVRGNEQFFGPGTRLTVL.